This TCR beta chain was recorded in a study of blood T cells in healthy people across ages. General study findings and limits: Using unsorted PBMCs precluded a conclusive naive versus antigen-experienced comparison. More naive CD4+ cells and higher diversity were found in long-lived than in aged donors. A roughly linear fall in TCR beta diversity per million T cells was seen with increasing age.

Alongside a J-beta primer mix, a sample-barcoded 5' primer served in a second PCR lasting 7 to 11 cycles. TCRdb recomputed calls from the 5' RACE reads with MiXCR, one row per CDR3 protein. The sample holds about 570,000 distinct CDR3 sequences; 25% to 30% are singletons and the top ten take 15% to 20%. The V end lost 4 bases, the J end lost 8 bases, and 18 bases lay between the germline ends. This CDR3 is built from 14 residues. Germline V lookup: CDR1 SQVTM, CDR2 ANQGSEA. Comment on this clonotype: Its antigen is undetermined.

Researchers collected 9.5 to 10 milliliters of peripheral blood from every single donor. The rearrangement links TRBV29-1 to TRBJ2-1; D might be TRBD1 (6 bases). Material for sequencing was blood. This TCR was recovered from a woman aged 70-85 years in good health. Here the CDR3 reads CSVGNRDKGDEQFF. CDR3 coding DNA: TGCAGCGTTGGGAACCGGGACAAAGGAGATGAGCAGTTCTTC.